Listed here are 30 T cell receptor beta chains from one sample, sequenced in a study of T cells in Graves' hyperthyroidism and ophthalmopathy. TCR beta CDR3 sequences were amplified from RNA transcripts. First-round RT-PCR of the TCR CDR3 relied on the HTBI primer set. TCRdb fed the multiplex PCR reads into MiXCR, producing one record per CDR3 protein. The repertoire holds approximately 370,000 distinct CDR3 sequences, with 14% to 15% as singletons. Sequenced material: blood. The source is a woman under 40 with Graves' hyperthyroidism.

This rearrangement joins TRBV10-3 to TRBJ1-1, with D unresolved. CDR3 size: 17 residues. With 1 base removed from V and 5 bases from J, the gap between germline ends came to 20 bases. CDR1 and CDR2 (germline): ENHRY, SYGVKD. Here the CDR3 reads CAISELGRTYRGTEAFF. CDR3 coding DNA: TGTGCCATCAGTGAGTTAGGCAGGACCTACCGAGGAACTGAAGCTTTCTTT.

In this sample, this clonotype turned up many times. The V and J genes are TRBV12-3 or TRBV12-4 and TRBJ1-5; a possible D gene is TRBD1 (5 bases). The V gene lost 3 bases and the J gene lost 0 bases, with 24 bases spanning the gap. CDR3 size: 20 residues. CDR3 in DNA: TGTGCCAGCAGTTTTACCTCGGCCCTCACAGGTGCCTATAGCAATCAGCCCCAGCATTTT. Translated: CASSFTSALTGAYSNQPQHF.

This clonotype was recorded many times. The J gene is TRBJ2-7, the V gene TRBV3-1; TRBD1 agrees at 8 bases. CDR3 length: 14 residues. After removal of 4 bases from V and 7 bases from J, the junction contained 9 bases not matched to a gene. The germline V gene encodes CDR1 LGHDT and CDR2 YNNKEL (reference sequence). Here the CDR3 reads CASSRGQALGEQYF. CDR3 nucleotide sequence: TGTGCCAGCAGCCGGGGACAGGCTCTAGGGGAGCAGTACTTC.

The rearrangement links TRBV28 to TRBJ2-5, with no clear D. Trimming pared 3 bases from V and 0 bases from J, leaving 5 bases between. Germline CDR1 is MDHEN and CDR2 is SYDVKM. CDR3 size: 13 residues. The CDR3 DNA follows: TGTGCCAGCAGTTTTTTGAACCAAGAGACCCAGTACTTC. It codes for CASSFLNQETQYF.

In this sample, this clonotype turned up a few times. The chain employs TRBV7-9 and TRBJ1-2, with a weak D call TRBD1 (5 bases). V was clipped by 4 bases and J by 0 bases, with 12 bases between them. Germline CDR1 is SEHNR and CDR2 is FQNEAQ (reference sequence). The CDR3 is made up of 15 amino acids. The CDR3 DNA sequence: TGTGCCAGCAGCTCGCAGGGACCAGCTAACTATGGCTACACCTTC. Its translation is CASSSQGPANYGYTF.

Many counts were recorded for this clonotype. The chain is built from TRBV24-1 and TRBJ2-7; possibly TRBD1 for D (5 bases). CDR1 KGHDR and CDR2 SFDVKD come from the germline V gene. The ends were cut back, 4 bases at V and 6 bases at J, with 12 bases in the middle. CDR3 length: 13 residues. DNA for the CDR3: TGTGCCACCAGTGACCCCGGTGGGGCCGAGCAGTACTTC. Its protein is CATSDPGGAEQYF.

This clonotype turned up a few times. The chain links TRBV6-1 to TRBJ2-1; 8 bases agree with TRBD2. The J segment lost 4 bases and the V segment lost 4 bases, leaving 9 bases of the junction unmatched. In germline, CDR1 is MNHNS, CDR2 SASEGT. There are 16 residues in the CDR3. This CDR3 reads CASSVQRLAYYNEQFF. The CDR3 coding sequence is TGTGCCAGCAGTGTTCAGAGACTAGCGTATTACAATGAGCAGTTCTTC.

This clonotype was observed a single time. Germline and junction disagree at one end, which may indicate a read error. The J gene is TRBJ2-2, the V gene TRBV7-9; D gene ambiguous. The germline V gene encodes CDR1 SEHNR and CDR2 FQNEAQ (reference sequence). The length of the CDR3 is 13 residues. The CDR3 DNA is TGTGCCAGCCAAATGGGGAACACCAGGGAGCTGTTTTTT. Translating gives CASQMGNTRELFF.

This clonotype has at least ten counts. The rearrangement links TRBV5-1 to TRBJ2-1; perhaps TRBD1 as D (6 bases). CDR1 and CDR2 (germline): SGHRS, YFSETQ. The CDR3 length is 13 residues. The ends were cut back, 5 bases at V and 8 bases at J, with 14 bases in the middle. The CDR3 protein is CASRWTQGHEQFF. The CDR3 bases are TGCGCCAGCAGATGGACCCAGGGGCATGAGCAGTTCTTC.

At least ten counts were recorded for this clonotype. The chain uses TRBV7-2 and TRBJ2-3, with D uncertain. With 0 bases removed from V and 3 bases from J, the gap between germline ends came to 10 bases. This CDR3 is built from 15 residues. Germline V gene lookup returns CDR1 SGHTA and CDR2 FQGNSA. The CDR3 DNA reads as TGTGCCAGCAGCTTAGCGGGTAGTGGGACAGATACGCAGTATTTT. It translates to CASSLAGSGTDTQYF. Together with reference TRBV7-2 and TRBJ2-3, the CDR3 gives the full variable domain: GAGVSQSPSNKVTEKGKDVELRCDPISGHTALYWYRQSLGQGLEFLIYFQGNSAPDKSGLPSDRFSAERTGGSVSTLTIQRTQQEDSAVYLCASSLAGSGTDTQYFGPGTRLTVL.

This clonotype was picked up many times. The chain recombines TRBV6-1 with TRBJ2-7; D may correspond to TRBD1 or TRBD2 (6 bases each). There are 13 residues in the CDR3. Germline CDR1 and CDR2: MNHNS and SASEGT. V was shortened by 6 bases and J by 5 bases, with 14 bases between the two germline ends. CDR3 residues: CASRGGGIDEQYF. The CDR3 DNA is TGTGCCAGCAGGGGGGGCGGTATCGACGAGCAGTACTTC.

This clonotype was picked up many times. The V and J genes are TRBV30 and TRBJ2-2; D ambiguous. This CDR3 contains 16 residues. Germline V gives CDR1 GTSNPN, CDR2 SVGIG (reference sequence). The ends were cut back, 3 bases at V and 4 bases at J, with 18 bases in the middle. The CDR3 here is CAWSRIEEPATGELFF. CDR3 nucleotide sequence: TGTGCCTGGAGCCGGATTGAGGAGCCTGCCACCGGGGAGCTGTTTTTT.

The CDR3, as DNA: TGCGCCAGCAGCCAAGAGACTGTATCTAATGAGCAGTTCTTC. It translates to CASSQETVSNEQFF. V is TRBV4-1 and J is TRBJ2-1; D not certain. Germline CDR1 reads MGHRA; CDR2 reads YSYEKL. The CDR3 is 14 amino acids. Trimming left V 0 bases short and J 7 bases short, with 10 bases between.

Ten or more counts support this clonotype. The V call is TRBV28, the J call TRBJ1-5; D may be TRBD1 (5 bases). There are 14 residues in the CDR3. V was pared by 7 bases and J by 1 base, with 11 bases between. Germline CDR1 is MDHEN and CDR2 is SYDVKM. In DNA form, the CDR3 reads TGTGCCAGCAACGGCGAGGGGAGCAATCAGCCCCAGCATTTT. Protein product: CASNGEGSNQPQHF.

The chain couples TRBV25-1 to TRBJ1-2; weak D call: TRBD1 (5 bases). Germline V CDR1 and CDR2: MGHDK, SYGVNS. V was cut by 4 bases and J by 4 bases, with 13 bases left in between. The CDR3 covers 14 residues. The CDR3: CASSGDRGGYGYTF. CDR3 sequence (DNA): TGTGCCAGCAGTGGGGACCGGGGAGGCTATGGCTACACCTTC.

The chain employs TRBV15 and TRBJ2-5, with 9 bases aligning to TRBD2. After removal of 3 bases from V and 0 bases from J, the junction contained 8 bases not matched to a gene. This CDR3 is 17 amino acids long. Germline V gene data show CDR1 as LNHNV and CDR2 as YYDKDF (reference sequence). CDR3 region: CATSRSSLAGDQETQYF. CDR3 bases: TGTGCCACCAGCAGGTCTTCTTTAGCGGGGGACCAAGAGACCCAGTACTTC.

In its sample, this clonotype was seen many times. The chain recombines TRBV20-1 with TRBJ1-1; D gene ambiguous. The CDR3 has 13 amino acids. V lost 0 bases to trimming and J lost 11 bases, with 16 bases between them. CDR1 is DFQATT and CDR2 is SNEGSKA in the germline V gene (reference sequence). CDR3 nucleotide sequence: TGCAGTGCTAGAGATAGGCAGAGGACTCGGGCTTTCTTT. Protein sequence: CSARDRQRTRAFF.

This clonotype has a count of ten or more. The rearrangement joins TRBV5-1 to TRBJ2-5; 8 bases agree with TRBD2. With V trimmed by 2 bases and J by 5 bases, 8 bases remained unmatched. The V gene's germline CDR1 is SGHRS and CDR2 YFSETQ. The CDR3 runs to 15 residues. The CDR3 reads CASSLPGLGEETQYF. Written as DNA, the CDR3 is TGCGCCAGCAGCTTACCGGGACTAGGAGAGGAGACCCAGTACTTC.

The sample holds many counts of this clonotype. The chain combines TRBV6-6 with TRBJ2-7; D may match TRBD1 or TRBD2 (6 bases each). Trimming shortened V by 2 bases and J by 2 bases, and 10 bases separated the two germline ends. This CDR3 is 14 amino acids long. Germline values: CDR1 MNHNY, CDR2 SVGAGI (reference sequence). The CDR3 protein is CASSYGRGAYEQYF. The CDR3 region has the DNA TGTGCCAGCAGTTACGGAAGGGGGGCCTACGAGCAGTACTTC.

Regarding this clonotype: This may stem from a read error, because a much larger clone lies one nucleotide away. The chain couples TRBV28 to TRBJ1-4, with a weak D call TRBD1 (5 bases). The CDR3 contains 17 residues. Germline V gene sequence: CDR1 MDHEN, CDR2 SYDVKM. The CDR3 nucleotides are TGTACCAGCAGCCGACCTGCGGGGCCTGCAACTAATGAAAAACTGTTTTTT. It translates to CTSSRPAGPATNEKLFF.

The chain joins TRBV5-1 to TRBJ2-1; either TRBD1 or TRBD2 may supply D (6 bases each). Germline V gene lookup returns CDR1 SGHRS and CDR2 YFSETQ. The V gene lost 0 bases and the J gene lost 6 bases, with 10 bases spanning the gap. The CDR3 extends over 14 amino acids. This chain's CDR3 is CASSLAEGGNEQFF. DNA for the CDR3: TGCGCCAGCAGCTTGGCCGAGGGGGGCAATGAGCAGTTCTTC.

This clonotype was detected many times. This rearrangement joins TRBV24-1 to TRBJ2-5; perhaps TRBD2 as D (8 bases). Germline-derived CDR1 and CDR2 are KGHDR and SFDVKD. The CDR3 has 14 residues. The CDR3 here is CLHRGSGRQETQYF. The CDR3 DNA reads as TGTCTACACAGGGGCAGCGGGAGACAGGAGACCCAGTACTTC.

This clonotype came up a few times. The chain has TRBV11-2 and TRBJ2-4; 9 bases are a match to TRBD2. Germline V lookup: CDR1 SGHAT, CDR2 FQNNGV. The CDR3 extends over 18 amino acids. Trimming at V came to 3 bases and at J to 1 base, leaving 10 bases not matched to a gene. CDR3 loop: CASSFYGVAGVAKNIQYF. CDR3 coding DNA: TGTGCCAGCAGCTTTTACGGGGTAGCGGGAGTGGCCAAAAACATTCAGTACTTC.

As for this clonotype: The junction shows a germline mismatch at one end, possibly a read error. The chain employs TRBV11-3 and TRBJ2-1; D not certain. Looked up from germline, CDR1 is SGHNT and CDR2 is YENEEA. CDR3 length: 13 amino acids. DNA of the CDR3: TGTGCCAGCAGCTTAGCGGAATACAGTGAGCAGTTCTTC. Its translation is CASSLAEYSEQFF.

This clonotype was recorded at least ten times. The chain combines TRBV3-1 with TRBJ2-2; a weak D match, TRBD2 (5 bases). V dropped 1 base and J dropped 4 bases, with 7 bases sitting between them. Germline loops: CDR1 LGHDT, CDR2 YNNKEL (reference sequence). The CDR3 has 14 amino acids. In DNA, the CDR3 is TGTGCCAGCAGCCAAGTTCGGGGCACCGGGGAGCTGTTTTTT. Translated, it gives CASSQVRGTGELFF.

The chain recombines TRBV5-1 with TRBJ1-3, with D possibly being TRBD1 (6 bases). The V gene's germline CDR1 is SGHRS and CDR2 YFSETQ. V lost 3 bases and J lost 0, with 10 bases in between. CDR3 length equals 15 residues. CDR3 region: CASSWGASSGNTIYF. The CDR3 DNA reads as TGCGCCAGCAGCTGGGGGGCGAGCTCTGGAAACACCATATATTTT.

V and J are TRBV6-5 and TRBJ2-7; 12 nucleotides align to TRBD2. Trimming at V came to 2 bases and at J to 3 bases, leaving 8 bases not matched to a gene. The CDR3 has 17 residues. The germline V gene encodes CDR1 MNHEY and CDR2 SVGAGI. Here the CDR3 reads CASSYRASGRGRYEQYF. DNA of the CDR3: TGTGCCAGCAGTTACCGGGCTAGCGGGAGGGGACGCTACGAGCAGTACTTC.

In the case of this clonotype: The CDR3 carries no conserved terminal phenylalanine or tryptophan, so it likely arises from a read error. V and J are TRBV9 and TRBJ2-7, with a possible D match to TRBD1 (5 bases). The V gene lost 0 bases and the J gene lost 2 bases, with 12 bases spanning the gap. Germline V lookup: CDR1 SGDLS, CDR2 YYNGEE. The CDR3 consists of 15 residues. This CDR3 reads CASSVAGLYAYEQYL. The CDR3 nucleotides are TGTGCCAGCAGCGTAGCAGGGCTGTACGCCTACGAGCAGTACCTC.

The rearrangement uses TRBV15 and TRBJ1-1; D is undetermined. The V end was cut by 0 bases, the J end by 2 bases, with 10 bases between. This CDR3 comprises 15 residues. Germline-derived CDR1 and CDR2 are LNHNV and YYDKDF (reference sequence). The CDR3 coding sequence is TGTGCCACCAGCAGAGATGAAGCTGTAAACACTGAAGCTTTCTTT. It encodes CATSRDEAVNTEAFF.

J is TRBJ2-5 and V is TRBV2; 10 nucleotides match TRBD2. V lost 4 bases and J lost 5; bases outside the gene matches: 10. Germline-derived CDR1 and CDR2 are SNHLY and FYNNEI. CDR3 size: 16 residues. This CDR3 reads CASSGTSGNVRETQYF. The CDR3 bases are TGTGCCAGCAGTGGGACTAGCGGAAATGTCAGGGAGACCCAGTACTTC.